The next 23 T cell receptor beta chains were all read from a single sample in a study of blood T cell repertoires in COVID-19. The method was immunoSEQ multiplex PCR; TCRdb's version includes in-frame clones alone and lacks a portion of them. The sample yields about 140,000 clones, approximately 91% seen once. The sample was peripheral blood. Receptors originate from a man in his 70s with acute or convalescent COVID-19.

This chain joins TRBV7-2 and TRBJ1-5; D is unresolved. V lost 5 bases to trimming and J lost 5 bases, with 7 bases between them. The CDR3 sequence is 12 residues long. CDR1 is SGHTA, CDR2 FQGNSA, per germline. The CDR3 is CASSPNYQPQHF. CDR3 bases: TGTGCCAGCAGCCCCAATTATCAGCCCCAGCATTTT.

In its sample, this clone was seen a few times. This sequence joins TRBV28 and TRBJ1-6; D is ambiguous. Germline assignment: CDR1 MDHEN and CDR2 SYDVKM. The length of the CDR3 is 11 residues. V was trimmed by 2 bases and J by 14 bases, leaving 7 bases between them. The CDR3 DNA follows: TGTGCCAGCAGTTTAGGTAGTACCCTCCACTTT. It is translated as CASSLGSTLHF.

The chain joins TRBV28 to TRBJ2-1; TRBD2 aligns across 8 bases. The CDR3 is 17 amino acids. Per germline, CDR1 MDHEN and CDR2 SYDVKM. V shed 6 bases and J 4 bases; nucleotides not matched to a gene: 14. CDR3 in DNA: TGTGCCAGCAGGCTGGCGGGAGGTCCCCGATCTTACAATGAGCAGTTCTTC. Its protein is CASRLAGGPRSYNEQFF.

The chain links TRBV6-5 to TRBJ1-5; perhaps TRBD1 as D (5 bases). CDR1 and CDR2 from the germline V gene are MNHEY and SVGAGI. Trimming pared 7 bases from V and 0 bases from J, leaving 10 bases between. This CDR3 is 14 amino acids long. The CDR3 region is CASTPGYSNQPQHF. The DNA for the CDR3 is TGTGCCAGCACCCCAGGGTATAGCAATCAGCCCCAGCATTTT.

The chain recombines TRBV11-1 with TRBJ1-1; 7 nucleotides agree with TRBD1. CDR3 length: 12 residues. CDR1 is SGHAT, CDR2 FQDESV, per germline (reference sequence). V lost 4 bases, J lost 8 bases, and 4 bases stayed unmatched. The chain's CDR3 is CASSSSDREAFF. Here the CDR3 DNA reads TGTGCCAGCAGCTCCTCGGACAGGGAAGCTTTCTTT.

The chain is built from TRBV10-3 and TRBJ2-3; perhaps TRBD2 as D (5 bases). The CDR3 length is 13 residues. In germline, CDR1 is ENHRY, CDR2 SYGVKD. V shed 6 bases and J shed 1 base, with 8 bases lying between them. In DNA, the CDR3 is TGTGCCATCAGGGTGGGAGGCACAGATACGCAGTATTTT. Translated, it gives CAIRVGGTDTQYF.

This rearrangement joins TRBV29-1 to TRBJ1-2; tentatively, D is TRBD1 (5 bases). The CDR3 has 14 residues. Per germline, CDR1 SQVTM and CDR2 ANQGSEA. CDR3 residues: CTTTQGIANYGYTF. The CDR3 nucleotides read TGCACCACAACCCAGGGCATAGCTAACTATGGCTACACCTTC.

V usage is TRBV21-1 and J usage is TRBJ2-7; no DNA check was done on the table's D call, TRBD2. TRBV21-1 is a pseudogene locus. The CDR3 has 14 amino acids. CDR3 sequence reads: CASSSFFDGGEQYF. CDR3 sequence (DNA): TGTGCCAGCAGCAGCTTTTTCGACGGCGGCGAGCAGTACTTC.

The V gene is TRBV19, the J gene TRBJ1-5, with TRBD1 matching over 9 bases. CDR3 length equals 16 residues. J lost 0 bases, V lost 5 bases, and 5 bases had no gene match. Per the germline V gene, CDR1 is LNHDA and CDR2 is SQIVND (reference sequence). The CDR3, as DNA: TGTGCCAGTAGTGTCAGGACAGGGGATAGCAATCAGCCCCAGCATTTT. Residues: CASSVRTGDSNQPQHF.

The chain has TRBV3-1 (or the pseudogene TRBV3-2) and TRBJ2-2, with 8 bases fitting TRBD1. CDR1 is LGHDT and CDR2 is YNNKEL in the germline V gene (reference sequence). The ends lost 3 bases at V and 4 bases at J; junction bases unmatched: 13. The length of the CDR3 is 18 residues. DNA for the CDR3: TGTGCCAGCAGCCAGAAGATAATCTCGGACAGGGTCACCGGGGAGCTGTTTTTT. Protein product: CASSQKIISDRVTGELFF.

This chain links TRBV7-9 with TRBJ2-1, with TRBD2 identical over 13 bases. CDR3 length: 18 residues. J was trimmed by 7 bases and V by 4 bases; bases with no gene match: 13. Germline V gives CDR1 SEHNR, CDR2 FQNEAQ (reference sequence). The CDR3 region is CASSSRIYTSGRENEQFF. The CDR3 DNA is TGTGCCAGCAGCTCCAGGATTTACACTAGCGGGAGGGAGAATGAGCAGTTCTTC.

The chain links TRBV19 to TRBJ1-1; D is ambiguous. Trimming removed 4 bases at V and 0 bases at J, with 15 bases between. Germline CDR1 and CDR2: LNHDA and SQIVND (reference sequence). This CDR3 has 16 amino acids. The CDR3 DNA is TGTGCCAGTAGTACCCCAGGCAGAGCTATGAACACTGAAGCTTTCTTT. This translates into CASSTPGRAMNTEAFF.

The rearrangement joins TRBV3-1 (or the pseudogene TRBV3-2) to TRBJ2-3; D may be TRBD2 (5 bases). Trimming removed 4 bases from V and 4 bases from J, with 21 bases in between. The CDR3 consists of 17 residues. The germline CDR1 and CDR2 sequences are LGHDT and YNNKEL (reference sequence). Here the CDR3 reads CASSPPYRTGTPDTQYF. The CDR3 DNA reads as TGTGCCAGCAGCCCACCCTACCGGACGGGAACGCCAGATACGCAGTATTTT.

This clone was observed a single time. The chain joins TRBV27 to TRBJ2-6; D is ambiguous. Germline CDR1 reads MNHEY; CDR2 reads SMNVEV (reference sequence). CDR3 size: 17 residues. With 2 bases removed from V and 0 bases from J, the gap between germline ends came to 11 bases. Here the CDR3 reads CASSLSLQASGANVLTF. Written as DNA, the CDR3 is TGTGCCAGCAGTTTAAGCCTCCAGGCCTCTGGGGCCAACGTCCTGACTTTC.

The rearrangement joins TRBV6-5 to TRBJ2-1; a possible D gene is TRBD1 (6 bases). V lost 6 bases, J lost 8 bases, and 14 bases lay in between. The germline gives CDR1 MNHEY, CDR2 SVGAGI. The CDR3 is 13 residues long. The CDR3 sequence: CASRMGAGDEQFF. Written as DNA, the CDR3 is TGTGCCAGCAGAATGGGGGCAGGGGATGAGCAGTTCTTC.

This sequence joins TRBV4-1 and TRBJ1-1; D might be TRBD1 (5 bases). The germline V gene encodes CDR1 MGHRA and CDR2 YSYEKL. Trimming pared 0 bases from V and 0 bases from J, leaving 8 bases between. The CDR3 runs to 15 residues. The CDR3 DNA reads TGCGCCAGCAGCCAAGATGTACAGGTGAACACTGAAGCTTTCTTT. This codes for CASSQDVQVNTEAFF.

The chain employs TRBV7-9 and TRBJ2-1; 8 positions match TRBD2. The CDR3 runs 17 residues. Germline V gene data show CDR1 as SEHNR and CDR2 as FQNEAQ (reference sequence). V shed 1 base and J 4 bases; nucleotides not matched to a gene: 9. CDR3 residues: CASSLDPASGPYNEQFF. The CDR3 nucleotides are TGTGCCAGCAGCTTAGATCCCGCTAGCGGGCCTTACAATGAGCAGTTCTTC.

Only a few counts were recorded for this clone. The chain employs TRBV1 and TRBJ1-6; the DNA was not compared with TRBD1, the D call given in the table. TRBV1 constitutes a pseudogene. The CDR3 contains 19 residues. In nucleotides, the CDR3 is TGCACCAGCAGCCAAGAAGAAGGACAGTTTAGCTCCTATAATTCACCCCTCCACTTT. Translated, it gives CTSSQEEGQFSSYNSPLHF.

In this sample, this clone turned up once. The chain recombines TRBV5-1 with TRBJ2-7; 7 nucleotides align to TRBD1. The junction had 3 bases not matched to a gene; V was cut back by 0 bases and J by 0 bases. Germline CDR1 SGHRS, CDR2 YFSETQ. The CDR3 loop spans 15 amino acids. The chain's CDR3 is CASSLAPGGSYEQYF. CDR3 coding DNA: TGCGCCAGCAGCTTGGCTCCAGGGGGCTCCTACGAGCAGTACTTC.

The CDR3 reads CATSPGQGRGYTF. DNA of the CDR3: TGTGCCACCAGTCCGGGACAGGGTCGAGGCTACACCTTC. The J gene is TRBJ1-2, the V gene TRBV24-1, with 9 bases fitting TRBD1. After removal of 6 bases from V and 8 bases from J, the junction contained 6 bases not matched to a gene. The germline V gene encodes CDR1 KGHDR and CDR2 SFDVKD. CDR3 length equals 13 residues.

The V gene is TRBV29-1, the J gene TRBJ1-1; no clear D gene. V was clipped by 2 bases and J by 6 bases, with 10 bases between them. CDR1 is SQVTM, CDR2 ANQGSEA, per germline. This CDR3 has 12 residues. The CDR3 nucleotides read TGCAGCGTTGAAATAGCACCCTCTGAAGCTTTCTTT. Translating gives CSVEIAPSEAFF. The entire variable domain, with the rest obtained from reference TRBV29-1 and TRBJ1-1, is as follows: SAVISQKPSRDICQRGTSLTIQCQVDSQVTMMFWYRQQPGQSLTLIATANQGSEATYESGFVIDKFPISRPNLTFSTLTVSNMSPEDSSIYLCSVEIAPSEAFFGQGTRLTVV.

The genes are TRBV12-1 and TRBJ1-5; TRBD1 is the table's D call and was not checked against the DNA. TRBV12-1 is deemed a pseudogene. This CDR3 has 14 residues. This chain's CDR3 is CASSSWTENQPQHF. CDR3 nucleotide sequence: TGTGCCAGCAGCTCCTGGACAGAGAATCAGCCCCAGCATTTT.

CDR3 sequence reads: CASSQDYSNQPQHF. Here the CDR3 DNA reads TGTGCCAGCAGCCAAGATTATAGCAATCAGCCCCAGCATTTT. The chain employs TRBV4-2 and TRBJ1-5; D not certain. From germline, CDR1 is LGHNA and CDR2 YNFKEQ. V was shortened by 0 bases and J by 0 bases, with 3 bases between the two germline ends. The CDR3 covers 14 residues.